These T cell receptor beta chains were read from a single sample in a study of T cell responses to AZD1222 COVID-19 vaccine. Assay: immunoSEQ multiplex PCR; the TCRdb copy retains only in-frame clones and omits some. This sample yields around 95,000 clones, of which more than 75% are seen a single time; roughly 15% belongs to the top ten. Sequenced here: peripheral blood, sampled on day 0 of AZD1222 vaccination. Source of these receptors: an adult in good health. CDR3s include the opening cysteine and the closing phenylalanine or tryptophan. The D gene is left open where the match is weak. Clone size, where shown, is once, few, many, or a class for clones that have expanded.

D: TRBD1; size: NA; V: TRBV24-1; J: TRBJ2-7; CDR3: CATRATGGACFIYEQYF; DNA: TGTGCCACCCGCGCTACAGGGGGCGCTTGTTTTATCTACGAGCAGTACTTC
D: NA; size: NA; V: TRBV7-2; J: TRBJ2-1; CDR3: CASSPIEGVGNEQFF; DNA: TGTGCCAGCAGCCCTATCGAGGGAGTCGGCAATGAGCAGTTCTTC
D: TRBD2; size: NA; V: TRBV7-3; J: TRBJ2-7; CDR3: CASSVGLAGNYEQYF; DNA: TGTGCCAGCAGCGTGGGACTAGCGGGAAACTACGAGCAGTACTTC
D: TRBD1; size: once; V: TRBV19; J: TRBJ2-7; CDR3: CASSTGQGSSYEQYF; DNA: TGTGCCAGTAGTACCGGACAGGGAAGCTCCTACGAGCAGTACTTC
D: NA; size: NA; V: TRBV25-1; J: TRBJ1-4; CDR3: CASSEEKGTNEKLFF; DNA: TGTGCCAGCAGTGAAGAGAAGGGAACTAATGAAAAACTGTTTTTT
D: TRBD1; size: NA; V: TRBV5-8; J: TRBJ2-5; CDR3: CASSLLGRGRGETQYF; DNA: TGTGCCAGCAGCTTGTTAGGCAGGGGGCGCGGAGAGACCCAGTACTTC
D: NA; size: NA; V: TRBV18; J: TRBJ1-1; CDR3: CASSPGTDNTEAFF; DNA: TGTGCCAGCTCACCCGGGACGGACAACACTGAAGCTTTCTTT
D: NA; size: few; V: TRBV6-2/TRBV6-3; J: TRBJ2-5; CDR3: CASSSAGQETQYF; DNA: TGTGCCAGCAGTTCAGCGGGACAGGAGACCCAGTACTTC
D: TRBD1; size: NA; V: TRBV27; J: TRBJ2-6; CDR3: CASSSYRTGITGANVLTF; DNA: TGTGCCAGCAGTTCCTATAGGACAGGGATTACTGGGGCCAACGTCCTGACTTTC
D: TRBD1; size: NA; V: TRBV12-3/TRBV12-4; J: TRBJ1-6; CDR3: CASSPTGASPLHF; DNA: TGTGCCAGCAGTCCTACAGGGGCCTCACCCCTCCACTTT
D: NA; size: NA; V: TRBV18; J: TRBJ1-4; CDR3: CASSPQVSANEKLFF; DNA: TGTGCCAGCTCACCACAGGTATCGGCTAATGAAAAACTGTTTTTT
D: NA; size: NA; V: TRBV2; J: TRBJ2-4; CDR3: CASRAGEGGNIQYF; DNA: TGTGCCAGCAGAGCCGGGGAAGGGGGAAACATTCAGTACTTC
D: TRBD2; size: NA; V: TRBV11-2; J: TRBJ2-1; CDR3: CASSLGGTANNEQFF; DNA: TGTGCCAGCAGCTTGGGGGGGACTGCAAACAATGAGCAGTTCTTC
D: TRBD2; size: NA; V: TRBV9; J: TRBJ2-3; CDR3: CASSVGGSGGPSRTDTQYF; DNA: TGTGCCAGCAGCGTAGGCGGAAGCGGGGGGCCGTCCCGCACAGATACGCAGTATTTT
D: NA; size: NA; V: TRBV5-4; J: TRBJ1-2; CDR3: CASSGRTQTFYGYTF; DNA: TGTGCCAGCAGCGGAAGGACACAAACATTCTATGGCTACACCTTC
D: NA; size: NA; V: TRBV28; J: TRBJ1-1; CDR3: CASSSPETANTEAFF; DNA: TGTGCCAGCAGTTCCCCCGAGACAGCGAACACTGAAGCTTTCTTT
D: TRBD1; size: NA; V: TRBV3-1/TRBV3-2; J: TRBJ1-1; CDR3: CASSLGQGVSFF; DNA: TGTGCCAGCAGCCTCGGACAGGGGGTTTCTTTCTTT
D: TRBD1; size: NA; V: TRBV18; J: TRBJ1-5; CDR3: CASSRTGQNQPQHF; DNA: TGTGCCAGCTCACGCACGGGACAGAATCAGCCCCAGCATTTT
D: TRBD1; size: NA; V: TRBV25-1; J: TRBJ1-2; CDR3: CASSEKRQGVGGYTF; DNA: TGTGCCAGCAGTGAAAAGCGACAGGGTGTAGGCGGCTACACCTTC
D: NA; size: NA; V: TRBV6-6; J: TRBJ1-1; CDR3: CASSYGGVEAFF; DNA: TGTGCCAGCAGTTACGGGGGGGTGGAAGCTTTCTTT
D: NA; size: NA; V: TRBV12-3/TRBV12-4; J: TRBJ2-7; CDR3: CASRIGGNYEQYF; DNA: TGTGCCAGCAGAATCGGGGGCAACTACGAGCAGTACTTC
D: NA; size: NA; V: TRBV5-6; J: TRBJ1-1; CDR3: CASTWGNTEAFF; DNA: TGTGCCAGCACCTGGGGTAACACTGAAGCTTTCTTT
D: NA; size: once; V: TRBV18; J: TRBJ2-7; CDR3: CASSHEAGEQYF; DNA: TGTGCCAGCTCACACGAGGCGGGTGAGCAGTACTTC
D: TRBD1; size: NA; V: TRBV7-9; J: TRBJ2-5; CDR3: CASSPIGTGGAETQYF; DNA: TGTGCCAGCAGCCCTATAGGGACAGGGGGCGCGGAGACCCAGTACTTC
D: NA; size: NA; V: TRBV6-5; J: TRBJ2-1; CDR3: CASRPGQGPYNEQFF; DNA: TGTGCCAGCAGACCAGGGCAGGGCCCCTACAATGAGCAGTTCTTC
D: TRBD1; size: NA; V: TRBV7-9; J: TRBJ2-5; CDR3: CASSRDRDQETQYF; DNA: TGTGCCAGCAGCCGGGACAGGGATCAAGAGACCCAGTACTTC
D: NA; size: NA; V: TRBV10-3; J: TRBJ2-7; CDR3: CAISEGTYEQYF; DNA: TGTGCCATCAGTGAGGGGACCTACGAGCAGTACTTC
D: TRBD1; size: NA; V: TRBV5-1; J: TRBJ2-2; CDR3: CASSLAGGPDTGELFF; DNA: TGCGCCAGCAGCTTGGCAGGGGGCCCCGACACCGGGGAGCTGTTTTTT
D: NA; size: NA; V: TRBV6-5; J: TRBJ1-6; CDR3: CASRTGLEGSPLHF; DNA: TGTGCCAGCAGGACCGGGTTAGAGGGTTCACCCCTCCACTTT
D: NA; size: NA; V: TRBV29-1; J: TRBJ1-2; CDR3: CSVESGDYGYTF; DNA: TGCAGCGTTGAATCTGGAGACTATGGCTACACCTTC
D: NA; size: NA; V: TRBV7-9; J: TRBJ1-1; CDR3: CASSLAPDTEAFF; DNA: TGTGCCAGCAGCTTAGCCCCGGACACTGAAGCTTTCTTT
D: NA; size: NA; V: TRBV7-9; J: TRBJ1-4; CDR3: CASSLGGRGEKLFF; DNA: TGTGCCAGCAGCTTAGGGGGCAGAGGGGAAAAACTGTTTTTT
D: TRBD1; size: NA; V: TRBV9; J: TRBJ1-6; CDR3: CASSATTGYNSPLHF; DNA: TGTGCCAGCAGCGCAACGACAGGGTACAATTCACCCCTCCACTTT
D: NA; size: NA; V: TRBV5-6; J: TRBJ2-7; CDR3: CASSLIGGEQYF; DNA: TGTGCCAGCAGCTTGATTGGAGGGGAGCAGTACTTC
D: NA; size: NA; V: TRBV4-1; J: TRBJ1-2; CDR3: CASSQTETTNYGYTF; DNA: TGCGCCAGCAGCCAAACAGAGACCACTAACTATGGCTACACCTTC
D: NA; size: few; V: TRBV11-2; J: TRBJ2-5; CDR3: CASSPTGEETQYF; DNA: TGTGCCAGCAGCCCGACAGGAGAAGAGACCCAGTACTTC
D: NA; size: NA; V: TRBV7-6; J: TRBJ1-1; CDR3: CASGHPAGEAFF; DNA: TGTGCCAGTGGGCACCCCGCGGGTGAAGCTTTCTTT
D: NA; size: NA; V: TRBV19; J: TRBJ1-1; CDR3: CASSVQGVSTEAFF; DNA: TGTGCCAGTAGTGTACAGGGTGTGAGCACTGAAGCTTTCTTT
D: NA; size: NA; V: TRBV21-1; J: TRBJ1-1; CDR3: CASSKNVRVNNEAFF; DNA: TGTGCCAGCAGCAAAAATGTCAGGGTTAATAATGAAGCTTTCTTT
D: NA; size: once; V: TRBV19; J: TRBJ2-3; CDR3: CASSIVGRAGSTDTQYF; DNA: TGTGCCAGTAGTATAGTAGGGCGGGCGGGGTCCACAGATACGCAGTATTTT
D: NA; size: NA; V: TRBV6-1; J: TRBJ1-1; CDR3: CASSEWDQTNTEAFF; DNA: TGTGCCAGCAGTGAATGGGATCAAACGAACACTGAAGCTTTCTTT
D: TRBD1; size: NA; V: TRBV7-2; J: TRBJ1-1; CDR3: CASSTRQGGTEAFF; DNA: TGTGCCAGCAGCACCCGACAGGGGGGCACTGAAGCTTTCTTT
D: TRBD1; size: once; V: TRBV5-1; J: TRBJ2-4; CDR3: CASSIGTEGNIQYF; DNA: TGCGCCAGCAGCATTGGGACAGAAGGAAACATTCAGTACTTC